This T cell receptor (beta chain) emerged from a study of blood T cells in healthy people across ages. Whole-study results and caveats: It was not known whether donors were CMV positive (a possible confounder of expanded clonotype changes). PBMC samples, being unsorted, prevented any conclusive comparison of naive and antigen-experienced cells. Long-lived and aged donors differed, with more naive CD4+ cells and higher diversity in the long-lived.

Alongside a J-beta primer mix, a sample-barcoded 5' primer served in a second PCR lasting about 7 to 12 cycles. TCRdb itself ran the 5' RACE reads through MiXCR, one entry per CDR3 protein. Of some 640,000 distinct CDR3 sequences in the sample, about 30% were seen once. The V end lost 0 bases, the J end lost 2 bases, and 11 bases lay between the germline ends. The CDR3 loop spans 15 amino acids. Looked up from germline, CDR1 is SGHRS and CDR2 is YFSETQ. This clonotype occurred many times. The antigen remains undetermined. The TCR originated in a woman of 80 years or more in good health. The V gene is TRBV5-1, the J gene TRBJ2-5; weak D call: TRBD1 (7 bases). The sample comprised blood. The CDR3 bases are TGCGCCAGCAGCTTGGCACAGGGGACTCAAGAGACCCAGTACTTC. It encodes CASSLAQGTQETQYF.